These 20 T cell receptor beta chains share one sample of origin, sequenced in a study of regulatory T cells in long-lasting Graves disease. Relying on iRepertoire HTBI primers and Arm-PCR of CDR3 regions, the team built TCR beta libraries. TCRdb re-called the multiplex PCR reads through MiXCR, storing one row per CDR3 protein. This sample carries approximately 230,000 distinct CDR3 sequences, roughly 18% of them seen once, and the ten largest clones take more than 20%. Time point described: newly diagnosed GD, antithyroid drugs for less than 3 months. Extracted PBMC RNA gave rise to the TCR library. The input for sequencing was peripheral blood mononuclear cells (PBMCs), taken at new diagnosis, from a patient treated with antithyroid drugs. These receptors all come from a female donor with Graves disease.

This clonotype occurred many times. The rearrangement joins TRBV30 to TRBJ1-1; no definite D call. This CDR3 spans 11 amino acids. V lost 4 bases to trimming and J lost 12 bases, with 15 bases between them. Germline assignment: CDR1 GTSNPN and CDR2 SVGIG (reference sequence). The CDR3 coding sequence is TGTGCCTGGACTGAATGGTATCTGACTTTCTTT. Its protein product is CAWTEWYLTFF.

The V gene is TRBV2, the J gene TRBJ2-3; D is possibly TRBD2 (5 bases). The germline V gene has CDR1 SNHLY and CDR2 FYNNEI. V was pared by 9 bases and J by 1 base, with 11 bases between. CDR3 length equals 13 residues. The DNA for the CDR3 is TGTGCCAGTCGCCCGAGGGGCACAGATACGCAGTATTTT. Its protein is CASRPRGTDTQYF.

At least ten counts were recorded for this clonotype. This chain's CDR3 is CASSLTPSGSFEQYF. CDR3 DNA: TGTGCCAGCAGCTTAACTCCTAGCGGGAGCTTCGAGCAGTACTTC. The chain uses TRBV7-2 and TRBJ2-7; 10 nucleotides match TRBD2. V trimming: 2 bases; J trimming: 6 bases; junction bases outside the gene matches: 7. The length of the CDR3 is 15 residues. Germline values: CDR1 SGHTA, CDR2 FQGNSA.

This clonotype has a count of ten or more. The V call is TRBV27, the J call TRBJ2-7; D is tentatively TRBD1 or TRBD2 (5 bases each). The V gene lost 10 bases and the J gene lost 2 bases, with 12 bases spanning the gap. The CDR3 totals 12 residues. Looked up from germline, CDR1 is MNHEY and CDR2 is SMNVEV (reference sequence). The CDR3 DNA reads as TGTGCCACCGGGACGGGGACCTACGAGCAGTACTTC. The encoded protein is CATGTGTYEQYF.

This clonotype was counted many times. The rearrangement uses TRBV7-2 and TRBJ2-1; no firm D call. CDR1 is SGHTA and CDR2 is FQGNSA in the germline V gene. CDR3 length: 14 amino acids. Trimming removed 1 base from V and 8 bases from J, with 12 bases in between. In DNA, the CDR3 is TGTGCCAGCAGCTTAGACCCGGCCCTCGATGAGCAGTTCTTC. It specifies CASSLDPALDEQFF.

This clonotype appeared many times. V gene TRBV7-9 combines with J gene TRBJ1-4, with 7 bases identical to TRBD1. Germline CDR1 reads SEHNR; CDR2 reads FQNEAQ (reference sequence). This CDR3 is 13 amino acids long. V was clipped by 4 bases and J by 8 bases; unmatched bases: 4. This CDR3 reads CASSWQGGEKLFF. The CDR3 DNA sequence: TGTGCCAGCAGCTGGCAGGGGGGCGAAAAACTGTTTTTT.

This clonotype was seen at least ten times. This sequence joins TRBV5-1 and TRBJ2-7, with D uncertain. Trimming removed 1 base from V and 5 bases from J, with 10 bases in between. The CDR3 runs to 13 residues. Germline assignment: CDR1 SGHRS and CDR2 YFSETQ. The CDR3 spells CASSLPQDDEQYF. The CDR3 nucleotides read TGCGCCAGCAGCTTGCCTCAGGATGACGAGCAGTACTTC.

Ten or more counts support this clonotype. V usage is TRBV27 and J usage is TRBJ1-2; 10 bases fit TRBD1. CDR3 size: 15 residues. Trimming at V came to 3 bases and at J to 7 bases, leaving 8 bases not matched to a gene. In germline, CDR1 is MNHEY, CDR2 SMNVEV (reference sequence). DNA of the CDR3: TGTGCCAGCAGTTTGGAGGGACAGGGGTGGAGTGGCTACACCTTC. Its protein is CASSLEGQGWSGYTF.

This clonotype was seen at least ten times. The chain carries TRBV28 and TRBJ1-6, with 7 bases matching TRBD1. V gave up 3 bases and J gave up 9 bases; unmatched junction bases: 5. CDR3 length equals 14 residues. The V gene's germline CDR1 is MDHEN and CDR2 SYDVKM. The CDR3 loop is CASSLQGVRSPLHF. DNA for the CDR3: TGTGCCAGCAGTTTGCAGGGGGTTCGTTCACCCCTCCACTTT. Based on the CDR3 plus reference TRBV28 and TRBJ1-6, the full variable domain is DVKVTQSSRYLVKRTGEKVFLECVQDMDHENMFWYRQDPGLGLRLIYFSYDVKMKEKGDIPEGYSVSREKKERFSLILESASTNQTSMYLCASSLQGVRSPLHFGNGTRLTVT.

This clonotype was seen at least ten times. V usage is TRBV30 and J usage is TRBJ2-7; tentative D call: TRBD2 (6 bases). Germline V lookup: CDR1 GTSNPN, CDR2 SVGIG (reference sequence). The CDR3 runs to 12 residues. The V end lost 3 bases, the J end lost 7 bases, and 13 bases lay between the germline ends. The CDR3 loop is CAWSGLAREQYF. The CDR3 region has the DNA TGTGCCTGGAGCGGTCTAGCGCGGGAGCAGTACTTC.

On this clonotype: This could be a read error, since a much larger clone is one nucleotide away. This is likely a read error, given that the CDR3 carries no conserved phenylalanine or tryptophan at its end. The chain combines TRBV19 with TRBJ2-5; no clear D. The CDR3 covers 13 residues. The V gene's germline CDR1 is LNHDA and CDR2 SQIVND (reference sequence). V lost 7 bases and J lost 4, with 13 bases in between. CDR3: CASTPKGRETQYL. In nucleotides, the CDR3 is TGTGCCAGTACCCCAAAGGGAAGAGAGACCCAGTACCTC.

Many counts were recorded for this clonotype. CDR3: CSVEGLAGALASYNEQFF. CDR3 nucleotides: TGCAGCGTTGAAGGTCTAGCGGGAGCACTAGCGTCCTACAATGAGCAGTTCTTC. This chain connects TRBV29-1 to TRBJ2-1; 10 nucleotides line up with TRBD2. Unmatched junction bases numbered 10, after V lost 1 base and J lost 1 base. The CDR3 extends over 18 amino acids. Per germline, CDR1 SQVTM and CDR2 ANQGSEA.

Regarding this clonotype: One end of the junction varies from germline; a read error may be responsible. The gene calls are TRBV18 and TRBJ2-5; 11 nucleotides line up with TRBD2. The V gene's germline CDR1 is KGHSH and CDR2 LQKENI. This CDR3 comprises 18 residues. The CDR3 here is CASSPPGLAEPPQETQYF. The CDR3 bases are TGTGCCAGCTCCCCACCGGGACTAGCGGAGCCACCTCAAGAGACCCAGTACTTC. The full variable domain, rest sourced from reference TRBV18 and TRBJ2-5, is NAGVMQNPRHLVRRRGQEARLRCSPMKGHSHVYWYRQLPEEGLKFMVYLQKENIIDESGMPKERFSAEFPKEGPSILRIQQVVRGDSAAYFCASSPPGLAEPPQETQYFGPGTRLLVL.

As concerns this clonotype: A much larger clone differs by one base, so this may be a read error. The chain carries TRBV20-1 and TRBJ2-7, with 8 bases identical to TRBD2. This CDR3 has 15 residues. V lost 8 bases to trimming and J lost 7 bases; unmatched junction nucleotides: 19. Germline CDR1 DFQATT, CDR2 SNEGSKA (reference sequence). Written as DNA, the CDR3 is TGCAGTCCTTGGGGGCTAGCGGGTAGAGCCGATGAGCAGTACTTC. Translating gives CSPWGLAGRADEQYF.

This clonotype was observed many times. This rearrangement joins TRBV28 to TRBJ1-5; D remains ambiguous. CDR1 and CDR2 (germline): MDHEN, SYDVKM. The CDR3 sequence is 14 residues long. V lost 10 bases and J 5 bases, leaving 18 bases between the germline ends. CDR3 DNA: TGTGCCACCGCGCTGAGGGAGGGCTATCAGCCCCAGCATTTT. Translating it yields CATALREGYQPQHF.

This clonotype was recorded at least ten times. The chain employs TRBV20-1 and TRBJ1-4; 9 bases align to TRBD1. The CDR3 sequence is 14 residues long. The germline CDR1 and CDR2 sequences are DFQATT and SNEGSKA (reference sequence). With 4 bases clipped from V and 8 bases from J, the junction kept 8 bases outside the gene matches. DNA for the CDR3: TGCAGTGCTAAGATCACAGGGGGCATCGAAAAACTGTTTTTT. As protein: CSAKITGGIEKLFF.

Many counts were recorded for this clonotype. This chain links TRBV3-1 with TRBJ2-7; 12 nucleotides line up with TRBD2. CDR3 length equals 14 residues. After removal of 6 bases from V and 4 bases from J, the junction contained 4 bases not matched to a gene. Germline V CDR1 and CDR2: LGHDT, YNNKEL (reference sequence). The CDR3 here is CASSTTSGSYEQYF. In DNA form, the CDR3 reads TGTGCCAGCAGTACGACTAGCGGGAGTTACGAGCAGTACTTC.

This clonotype has at least ten counts. The CDR3: CSARRGAEETQYF. The CDR3 nucleotides read TGCAGTGCTAGAAGGGGGGCAGAGGAGACCCAGTACTTC. The rearrangement links TRBV20-1 to TRBJ2-5; D assignment may be TRBD1 or TRBD2 (6 bases each). This CDR3 contains 13 residues. The germline V gene encodes CDR1 DFQATT and CDR2 SNEGSKA (reference sequence). V gave up 2 bases and J gave up 5 bases, with 12 bases separating them.

This clonotype has a count of ten or more. The chain joins TRBV3-1 to TRBJ1-2; D call uncertain. The CDR3 totals 17 residues. Trimming removed 2 bases at V and 0 bases at J, with 16 bases between. CDR1 LGHDT and CDR2 YNNKEL come from the germline V gene (reference sequence). The CDR3 is CASSQRALGLTNYGYTF. The CDR3 coding sequence is TGTGCCAGCAGCCAAAGGGCGCTAGGACTGACTAACTATGGCTACACCTTC.

This clonotype was observed at least ten times. The V gene is TRBV4-3, the J gene TRBJ1-2; D ambiguous. The germline V gene encodes CDR1 LGHNA and CDR2 YSLEER. The length of the CDR3 is 15 residues. V was shortened by 1 base and J by 0 bases, with 9 bases between the two germline ends. CDR3 amino acids: CASSQGQSSNYGYTF. CDR3 coding DNA: TGCGCCAGCAGCCAAGGGCAGTCATCTAACTATGGCTACACCTTC.